These 6 T cell receptor beta chains were all obtained from the same sample, sequenced in a study of technical replicates of blood from a few donors. Here immunoSEQ multiplex PCR was the method, and the copy in TCRdb shows in-frame clones only, minus some. The sample comprises about 56,000 clones, about 95% of which are singletons, and just over 3% rests with the top ten. The sample was PBMCs. Receptor source: a human donor in good health. Some clones in this sample may be carry-over from other donors' samples.

V is TRBV5-6 and J is TRBJ2-5; a possible D gene is TRBD1 (6 bases). CDR1 and CDR2 (germline): SGHDT, YYEEEE. This CDR3 has 12 amino acids. Trimming pared 6 bases from V and 5 bases from J, leaving 11 bases between. The chain's CDR3 is CASTHQGETQYF. The CDR3 DNA reads TGTGCCAGCACCCATCAGGGGGAGACCCAGTACTTC. Based on the CDR3 plus reference TRBV5-6 and TRBJ2-5, the full variable domain is DAGVTQSPTHLIKTRGQQVTLRCSPKSGHDTVSWYQQALGQGPQFIFQYYEEEERQRGNFPDRFSGHQFPNYSSELNVNALLLGDSALYLCASTHQGETQYFGPGTRLLVL.

This sequence joins TRBV27 and TRBJ2-7, with 8 bases lining up with TRBD1. From germline, CDR1 is MNHEY and CDR2 SMNVEV (reference sequence). The CDR3 is made up of 15 amino acids. With V trimmed by 4 bases and J by 2 bases, 7 bases remained unmatched. The CDR3 spells CASSSPGTGAYEQYF. The CDR3, as DNA: TGTGCCAGCAGTTCCCCCGGGACAGGAGCCTACGAGCAGTACTTC.

The CDR3 DNA reads as TGCGCCAGCAGCTTTAATCTGGGGGGTTATGGCTACACCTTC. This translates into CASSFNLGGYGYTF. The V call is TRBV5-1, the J call TRBJ1-2, with D perhaps TRBD1 (5 bases). V was clipped by 2 bases and J by 5 bases, with 13 bases between them. The CDR3 is 14 residues long. The germline V gene encodes CDR1 SGHRS and CDR2 YFSETQ.

The rearrangement uses TRBV7-9 and TRBJ1-4; the D is unclear. Trimming pared 4 bases from V and 10 bases from J, leaving 7 bases between. The CDR3 sequence is 11 residues long. CDR1 is SEHNR, CDR2 FQNEAQ, per germline (reference sequence). In nucleotides, the CDR3 is TGTGCCAGCAGCTCCACGGGAAAACTGTTTTTT. This translates into CASSSTGKLFF.

V usage is TRBV5-4 and J usage is TRBJ2-7, with D possibly being TRBD1 (6 bases). CDR1 is SGHNT, CDR2 YYREEE, per germline (reference sequence). The CDR3 runs 14 residues. The V end was cut by 4 bases, the J end by 4 bases, with 15 bases between. Here the CDR3 reads CASSPPGTKYEQYF. The CDR3 nucleotides are TGTGCCAGCAGCCCCCCCGGGACAAAATACGAGCAGTACTTC. Filled out from reference TRBV5-4 and TRBJ2-7, the complete variable domain reads ETGVTQSPTHLIKTRGQQVTLRCSSQSGHNTVSWYQQALGQGPQFIFQYYREEENGRGNFPPRFSGLQFPNYSSELNVNALELDDSALYLCASSPPGTKYEQYFGPGTRLTVT.

The rearrangement uses TRBV30 and TRBJ2-1, with 9 bases matching TRBD2. The germline V gene has CDR1 GTSNPN and CDR2 SVGIG (reference sequence). The ends lost 2 bases at V and 4 bases at J; junction bases unmatched: 6. CDR3 length: 15 residues. This CDR3 is CAWSYLLAGYNEQFF. DNA for the CDR3: TGTGCCTGGAGTTACCTCCTAGCGGGATACAATGAGCAGTTCTTC.